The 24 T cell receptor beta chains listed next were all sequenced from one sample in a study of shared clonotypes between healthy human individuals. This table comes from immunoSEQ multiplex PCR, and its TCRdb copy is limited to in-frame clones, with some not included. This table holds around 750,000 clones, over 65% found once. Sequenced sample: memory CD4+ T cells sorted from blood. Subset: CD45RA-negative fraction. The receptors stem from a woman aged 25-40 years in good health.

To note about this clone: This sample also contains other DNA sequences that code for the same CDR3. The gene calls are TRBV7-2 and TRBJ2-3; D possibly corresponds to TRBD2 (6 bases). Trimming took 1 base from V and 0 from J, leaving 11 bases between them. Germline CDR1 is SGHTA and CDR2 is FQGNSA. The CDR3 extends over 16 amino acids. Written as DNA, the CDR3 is TGTGCCAGCAGCTTAGGACCCGGAGGGAGCACAGATACGCAGTATTTT. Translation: CASSLGPGGSTDTQYF.

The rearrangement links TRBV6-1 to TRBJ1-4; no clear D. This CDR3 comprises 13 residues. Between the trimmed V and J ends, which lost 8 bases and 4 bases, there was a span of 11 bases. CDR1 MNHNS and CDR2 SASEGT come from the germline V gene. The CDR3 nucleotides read TGTGCCAGCGGGAACAGCCTTAATGAAAAACTGTTTTTT. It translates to CASGNSLNEKLFF.

CDR3 coding DNA: TGTGCCAGCAGCAAGAAGCCTATCGGACAGGGTGTCGTAGCTAATGAAAAACTGTTTTTT. This encodes CASSKKPIGQGVVANEKLFF. The V gene is TRBV21-1, the J gene TRBJ1-4; the table's D call of TRBD1 was not tested on the DNA. TRBV21-1 is described as a pseudogene. This CDR3 comprises 20 residues.

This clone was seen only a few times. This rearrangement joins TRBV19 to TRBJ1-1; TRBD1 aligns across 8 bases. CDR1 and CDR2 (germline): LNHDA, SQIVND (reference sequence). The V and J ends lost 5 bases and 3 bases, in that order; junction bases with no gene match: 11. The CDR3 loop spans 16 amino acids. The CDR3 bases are TGTGCCAGTAGTCCGAGCTCAGGACAGGGACACACTGAAGCTTTCTTT. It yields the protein CASSPSSGQGHTEAFF.

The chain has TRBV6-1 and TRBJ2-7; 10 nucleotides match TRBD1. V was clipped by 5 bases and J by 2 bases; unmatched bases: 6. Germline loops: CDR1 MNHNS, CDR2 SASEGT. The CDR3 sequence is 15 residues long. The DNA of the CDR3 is TGTGCCAGCAGTTTGTGGACAGGGGGGGCCTACGAGCAGTACTTC. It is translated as CASSLWTGGAYEQYF.

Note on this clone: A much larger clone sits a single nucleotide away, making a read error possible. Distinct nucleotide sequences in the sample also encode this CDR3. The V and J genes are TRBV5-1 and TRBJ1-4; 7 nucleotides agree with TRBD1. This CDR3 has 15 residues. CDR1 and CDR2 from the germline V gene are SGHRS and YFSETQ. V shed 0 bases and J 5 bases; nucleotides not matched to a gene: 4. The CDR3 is CASSLGDRDNEKLFF. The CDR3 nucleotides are TGCGCCAGCAGCTTGGGGGACAGAGACAATGAAAAACTGTTTTTT.

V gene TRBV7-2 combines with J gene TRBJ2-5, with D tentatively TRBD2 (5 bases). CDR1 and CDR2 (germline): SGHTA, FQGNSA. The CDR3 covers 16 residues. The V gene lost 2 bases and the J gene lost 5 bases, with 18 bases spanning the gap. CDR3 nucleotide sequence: TGTGCCAGCAGCTTAAGGCGGCTAGCCACCGGTGAGACCCAGTACTTC. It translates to CASSLRRLATGETQYF.

The CDR3, as DNA: TGTGCCAGCAGCCCAAGACTAGCGGGAGATCAAGATACGCAGTATTTT. The encoded protein is CASSPRLAGDQDTQYF. This rearrangement joins TRBV7-6 to TRBJ2-3, with 12 bases fitting TRBD2. From germline, CDR1 is SGHVS and CDR2 FNYEAQ. This CDR3 is built from 16 residues. Trimming removed 5 bases from V and 5 bases from J; junction bases left unmatched: 8. Full variable domain (missing parts from reference TRBV7-6 and TRBJ2-3): GAGVSQSPRYKVTKRGQDVALRCDPISGHVSLYWYRQALGQGPEFLTYFNYEAQQDKSGLPNDRFSAERPEGSISTLTIQRTEQRDSAMYRCASSPRLAGDQDTQYFGPGTRLTVL.

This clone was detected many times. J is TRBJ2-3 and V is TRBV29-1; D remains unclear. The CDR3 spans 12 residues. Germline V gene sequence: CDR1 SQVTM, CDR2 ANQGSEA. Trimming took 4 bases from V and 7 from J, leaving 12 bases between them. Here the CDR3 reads CSVVTYQNTQYF. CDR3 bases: TGCAGCGTTGTTACCTACCAAAATACGCAGTATTTT.

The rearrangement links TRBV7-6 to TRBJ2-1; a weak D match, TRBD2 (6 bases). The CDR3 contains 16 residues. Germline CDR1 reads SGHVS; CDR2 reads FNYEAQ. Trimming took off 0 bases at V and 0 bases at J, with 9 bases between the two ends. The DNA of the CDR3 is TGTGCCAGCAGCTTAGCGACGGGAGCCTCCTACAATGAGCAGTTCTTC. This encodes CASSLATGASYNEQFF.

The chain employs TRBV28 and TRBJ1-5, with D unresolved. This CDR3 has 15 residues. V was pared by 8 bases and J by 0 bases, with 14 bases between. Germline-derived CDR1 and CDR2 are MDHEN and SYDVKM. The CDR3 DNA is TGTGCCAGCCTACCGATGGGTTATAGCAATCAGCCCCAGCATTTT. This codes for CASLPMGYSNQPQHF.

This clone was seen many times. The CDR3 sequence: CASSSRLQVGMNTEAFF. As DNA, the CDR3 is TGTGCCAGCAGTTCTAGGCTACAGGTTGGGATGAACACTGAAGCTTTCTTT. V usage is TRBV28 and J usage is TRBJ1-1, with D perhaps matching TRBD1 (5 bases). Germline lookup yields CDR1 MDHEN and CDR2 SYDVKM. The CDR3 covers 17 residues. V shed 4 bases and J shed 0 bases, with 18 bases lying between them.

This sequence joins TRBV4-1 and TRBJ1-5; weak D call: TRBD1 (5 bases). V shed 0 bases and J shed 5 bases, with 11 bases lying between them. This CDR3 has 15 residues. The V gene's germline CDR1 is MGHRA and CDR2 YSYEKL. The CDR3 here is CASSQDRGSHQPQHF. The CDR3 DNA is TGCGCCAGCAGCCAAGATCGGGGGTCCCATCAGCCCCAGCATTTT.

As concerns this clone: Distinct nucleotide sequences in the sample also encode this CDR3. CDR3 DNA: TGTGCCAGCTCACCCGGAGCTAGCGGGAGTTACGAGCAGTACTTC. Translated, it gives CASSPGASGSYEQYF. The genes are TRBV18 and TRBJ2-7; 10 bases agree with TRBD2. CDR3 length: 15 amino acids. Germline lookup yields CDR1 KGHSH and CDR2 LQKENI. The V segment lost 3 bases and the J segment 4 bases; nucleotides outside the gene matches: 6.

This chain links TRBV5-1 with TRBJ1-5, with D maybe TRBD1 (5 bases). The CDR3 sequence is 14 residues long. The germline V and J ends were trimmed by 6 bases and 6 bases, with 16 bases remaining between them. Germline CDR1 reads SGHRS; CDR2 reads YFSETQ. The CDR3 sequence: CASTWDGGGQPQHF. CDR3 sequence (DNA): TGCGCCAGCACCTGGGACGGGGGTGGTCAGCCCCAGCATTTT.

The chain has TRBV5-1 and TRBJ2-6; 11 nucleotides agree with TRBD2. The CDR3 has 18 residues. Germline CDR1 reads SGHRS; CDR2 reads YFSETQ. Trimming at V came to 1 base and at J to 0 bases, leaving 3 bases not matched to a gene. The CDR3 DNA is TGCGCCAGCAGCTTGAGACTAGCGGGAAGCTCTGGGGCCAACGTCCTGACTTTC. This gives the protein CASSLRLAGSSGANVLTF.

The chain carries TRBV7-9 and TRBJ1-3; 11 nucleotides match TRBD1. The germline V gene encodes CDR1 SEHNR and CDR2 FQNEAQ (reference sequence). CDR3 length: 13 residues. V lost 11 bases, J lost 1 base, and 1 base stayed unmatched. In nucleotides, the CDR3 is TGTGCCGGACAGGGGGCATCTGGAAACACCATATATTTT. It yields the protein CAGQGASGNTIYF. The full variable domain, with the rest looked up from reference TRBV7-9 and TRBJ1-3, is DTGVSQNPRHKITKRGQNVTFRCDPISEHNRLYWYRQTLGQGPEFLTYFQNEAQLEKSRLLSDRFSAERPKGSFSTLEIQRTEQGDSAMYLCAGQGASGNTIYFGEGSWLTVV.

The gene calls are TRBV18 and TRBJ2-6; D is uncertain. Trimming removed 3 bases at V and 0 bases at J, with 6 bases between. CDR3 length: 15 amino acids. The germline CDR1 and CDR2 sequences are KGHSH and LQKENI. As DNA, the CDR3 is TGTGCCAGCTCACCCGGATTCTCTGGGGCCAACGTCCTGACTTTC. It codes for CASSPGFSGANVLTF. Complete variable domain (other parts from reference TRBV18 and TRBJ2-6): NAGVMQNPRHLVRRRGQEARLRCSPMKGHSHVYWYRQLPEEGLKFMVYLQKENIIDESGMPKERFSAEFPKEGPSILRIQQVVRGDSAAYFCASSPGFSGANVLTFGAGSRLTVL.

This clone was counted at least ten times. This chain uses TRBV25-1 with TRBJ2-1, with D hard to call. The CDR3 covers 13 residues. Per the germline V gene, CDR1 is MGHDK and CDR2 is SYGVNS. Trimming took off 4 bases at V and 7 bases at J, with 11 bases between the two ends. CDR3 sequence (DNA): TGTGCCAGCAGTGTCCCGCTAGGGAATGAGCAGTTCTTC. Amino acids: CASSVPLGNEQFF.

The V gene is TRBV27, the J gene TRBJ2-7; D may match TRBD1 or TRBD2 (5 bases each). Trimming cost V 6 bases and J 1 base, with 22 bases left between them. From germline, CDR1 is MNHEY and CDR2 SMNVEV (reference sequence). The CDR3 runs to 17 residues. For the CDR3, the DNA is TGTGCCAGCAGCTACTCAGGGACCAGGTTTGGGTCCTACGAGCAGTACTTC. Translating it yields CASSYSGTRFGSYEQYF.

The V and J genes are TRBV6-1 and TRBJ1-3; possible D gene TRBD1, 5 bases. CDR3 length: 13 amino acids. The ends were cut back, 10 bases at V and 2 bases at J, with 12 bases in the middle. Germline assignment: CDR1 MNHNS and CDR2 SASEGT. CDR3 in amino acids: CATQGAAGNTIYF. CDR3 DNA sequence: TGTGCCACCCAAGGGGCAGCTGGAAACACCATATATTTT.

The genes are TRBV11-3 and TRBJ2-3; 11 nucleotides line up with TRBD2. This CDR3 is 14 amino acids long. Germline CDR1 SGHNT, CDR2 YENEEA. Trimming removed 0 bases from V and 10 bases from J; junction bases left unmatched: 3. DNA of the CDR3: TGTGCCAGCAGCTTAGAAGGGACTAGCGGCTCGCAGTATTTT. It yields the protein CASSLEGTSGSQYF. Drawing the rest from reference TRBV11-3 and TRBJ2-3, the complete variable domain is EAGVVQSPRYKIIEKKQPVAFWCNPISGHNTLYWYLQNLGQGPELLIRYENEEAVDDSQLPKDRFSAERLKGVDSTLKIQPAELGDSAVYLCASSLEGTSGSQYFGPGTRLTVL.

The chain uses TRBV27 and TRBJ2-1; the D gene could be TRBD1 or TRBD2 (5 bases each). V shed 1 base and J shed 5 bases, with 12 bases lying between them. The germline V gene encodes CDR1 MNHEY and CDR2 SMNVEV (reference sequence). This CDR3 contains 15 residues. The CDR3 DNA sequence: TGTGCCAGCAGTTTATTTACCGGGACGAACAATGAGCAGTTCTTC. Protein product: CASSLFTGTNNEQFF.

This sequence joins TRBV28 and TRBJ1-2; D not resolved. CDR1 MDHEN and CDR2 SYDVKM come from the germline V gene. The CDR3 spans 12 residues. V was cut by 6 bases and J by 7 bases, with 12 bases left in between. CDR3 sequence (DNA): TGTGCCAGCAGCAGAAACCGGCGTGGCTACACCTTC. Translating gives CASSRNRRGYTF.